This T cell receptor beta chain stems from a study of human T cells and chemical hapten exposure. Study results and caveats: PT1 expanded TCR numbers tracked positively with patch test score.

What the library attached to individual cDNA molecules were unique molecular identifiers. Via MiXCR, TCRdb re-called the RACE reads, giving one row per CDR3 protein. The sample lists about 80,000 distinct CDR3 sequences; 14% were seen once. This clonotype has only a few counts. As yet, its antigen is unknown. Specified time point: pre-sensitization, week 0. Treatment here: therapeutic diphenylcyclopropenone sensitization with weekly scalp DPC. V gave up 5 bases and J gave up 4 bases, with 12 bases separating them. Germline CDR1 and CDR2: SNHLY and FYNNEI. This CDR3 contains 13 residues. Sample: whole blood, taken in connection with sensitization to the hapten diphenylcyclopropenone (DPC). This rearrangement joins TRBV2 to TRBJ2-7; maybe TRBD1 (6 bases). This receptor was obtained from a woman aged 50 to 65 with alopecia areata. Some clones in this sample may be carry-over from other donors' samples. The DNA for the CDR3 is TGTGCCAGCAGTCTCCGGGACATATACGAGCAGTACTTC. This sequence encodes CASSLRDIYEQYF.